This TCR beta chain emerged from a study of shared clonotypes between healthy human individuals. Profiling relied on immunoSEQ multiplex PCR, and the TCRdb table lists in-frame clones only, not all of them. The sample lists about 2.4 million clones; 90% to 95% were seen once. Study-level results: An expected dependence of interdonor clonotype sharing on sequencing depth was noted. Non-shared clonotypes had lower generation probabilities than clonotypes shared by all four sorted-subset donors.

From germline, CDR1 is SGHRS and CDR2 YFSETQ. V shed 4 bases and J shed 2 bases, with 12 bases lying between them. This CDR3 contains 14 residues. This clone was observed once. Its specificity is unknown. The sample was naive CD4+ T cells from PBMCs. Subset meaning: CD45RA+ positively selected. The origin of this receptor is a man between 18 and 35 years old in good health. Some clones in this sample may be carry-over from other donors' samples. The chain links TRBV5-1 to TRBJ2-5; a possible D gene is TRBD1 (6 bases). CDR3 sequence: CASSRDNLQETQYF. The CDR3 bases are TGCGCCAGCAGCCGGGACAACCTACAAGAGACCCAGTACTTC.